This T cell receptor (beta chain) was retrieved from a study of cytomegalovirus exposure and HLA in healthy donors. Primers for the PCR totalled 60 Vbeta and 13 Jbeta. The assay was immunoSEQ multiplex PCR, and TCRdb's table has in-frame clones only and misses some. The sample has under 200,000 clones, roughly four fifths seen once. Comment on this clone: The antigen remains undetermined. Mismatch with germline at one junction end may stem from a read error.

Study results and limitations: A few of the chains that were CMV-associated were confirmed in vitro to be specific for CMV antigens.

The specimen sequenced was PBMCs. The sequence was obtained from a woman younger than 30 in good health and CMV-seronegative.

The CDR3 here is CSSSLSSGGQQPQHF. The CDR3 bases are TGTTCCAGCAGCTTATCCTCCGGGGGGCAACAGCCCCAGCATTTT. The V and J genes are TRBV7-9 and TRBJ1-5; perhaps TRBD1 as D (6 bases). This CDR3 comprises 15 residues. CDR1 and CDR2 (germline): SEHNR, FQNEAQ (reference sequence).